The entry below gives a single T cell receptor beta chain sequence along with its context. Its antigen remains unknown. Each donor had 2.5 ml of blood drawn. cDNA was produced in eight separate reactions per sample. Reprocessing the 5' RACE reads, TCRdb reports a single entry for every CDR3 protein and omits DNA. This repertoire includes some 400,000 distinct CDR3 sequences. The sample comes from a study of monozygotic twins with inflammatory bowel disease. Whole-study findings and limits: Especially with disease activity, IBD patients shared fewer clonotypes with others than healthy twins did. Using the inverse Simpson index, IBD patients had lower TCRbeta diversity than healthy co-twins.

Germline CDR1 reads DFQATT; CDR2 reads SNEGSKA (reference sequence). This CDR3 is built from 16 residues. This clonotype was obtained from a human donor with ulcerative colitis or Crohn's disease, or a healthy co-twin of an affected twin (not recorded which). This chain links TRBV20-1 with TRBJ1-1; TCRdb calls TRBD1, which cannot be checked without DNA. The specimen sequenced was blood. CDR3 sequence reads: CSAREGGARGNTEAFF.